This is a list of T cell receptor beta chains from one sample in a study of regulatory dendritic cells for organ transplantation. Measured with immunoSEQ multiplex PCR; TCRdb has only the in-frame clones, and not every one. The sample lists just under 30,000 clones, around 79% seen once, with 2% to 2.5% in the top ten. The sample consisted of memory CD4+ T cells from blood. These receptors came from a human donor in good health. Both conserved end residues are part of each CDR3. Each record gives: J gene, D gene, V gene, CDR3 protein. A D gene is named only where the DNA matches it firmly.

J: TRBJ1-3
D: NA
V: TRBV28
CDR3: CATFTTGTGNTIYF

J: TRBJ2-7
D: NA
V: TRBV2
CDR3: CASSEQGASYEQYF

J: TRBJ2-3
D: NA
V: TRBV7-2
CDR3: CASSFRRGDTQYF

J: TRBJ2-6
D: TRBD1
V: TRBV27
CDR3: CASSFGQGVGAGANVLTF

J: TRBJ2-3
D: TRBD2
V: TRBV28
CDR3: CASSLPSGITDTQYF

J: TRBJ2-6
D: TRBD1
V: TRBV7-2
CDR3: CASSPGTGNSGANVLTF

J: TRBJ1-5
D: NA
V: TRBV6-6
CDR3: CASSYTATQPQHF

J: TRBJ1-3
D: NA
V: TRBV9
CDR3: CASGRDSGNTIYF

J: TRBJ1-2
D: NA
V: TRBV28
CDR3: CASTTIPNHGYTF

J: TRBJ2-7
D: TRBD2
V: TRBV5-8
CDR3: CASSLAGEAYEQYF

J: TRBJ1-1
D: NA
V: TRBV7-2
CDR3: CASSLDGGINTEAFF

J: TRBJ1-1
D: NA
V: TRBV7-2
CDR3: CASSSNALGISEAFF

J: TRBJ1-4
D: NA
V: TRBV7-6
CDR3: CASSLAVNRGEKLFF

J: TRBJ1-1
D: NA
V: TRBV18
CDR3: CASSPSTGLNTEAFF

J: TRBJ2-7
D: NA
V: TRBV27
CDR3: CASSLDRYSYEQYF

J: TRBJ1-2
D: NA
V: TRBV5-4
CDR3: CASSLGGSGNGYTF

J: TRBJ2-3
D: TRBD2
V: TRBV19
CDR3: CASSIVPGGGTDTQYF

J: TRBJ1-1
D: NA
V: TRBV6-1
CDR3: CASSTRVLGNTEAFF

J: TRBJ2-1
D: TRBD2
V: TRBV5-4
CDR3: CASSLARTSGDNEQFF

J: TRBJ2-3
D: NA
V: TRBV7-2
CDR3: CASSFRWRPTDTQYF

J: TRBJ1-5
D: NA
V: TRBV6-6
CDR3: CASSYLDPGAGQPQHF

J: TRBJ2-7
D: NA
V: TRBV5-8
CDR3: CASSPHGQTFYEQYF

J: TRBJ2-7
D: TRBD1
V: TRBV7-2
CDR3: CASSLRGRDRGREQYF

J: TRBJ2-7
D: TRBD1
V: TRBV7-2
CDR3: CASSLGTGYLEQYF

J: TRBJ2-3
D: NA
V: TRBV2
CDR3: CASRGGTVDTQYF

J: TRBJ2-1
D: NA
V: TRBV30
CDR3: CAWGRGLSEQFF